A single TCR beta chain is shown here with its context. The antigen is unknown. The data originate from a study of T cell responses to AZD1222 COVID-19 vaccine. Study-wide background: Second-dose intervals of approximately 4 or approximately 12 weeks were pooled.

Study-wide results and limits: The CD4 TCRs associated with vaccination extended across spike and predominated at 160-218 and 743-854. Among spike-specific TCRs, nearly half reportedly target unmutated variant regions.

CDR1 and CDR2 from the germline V gene are LGHNA and YNFKEQ. The CDR3 runs to 15 residues. V shed 3 bases, J shed 7 bases, and the junction held 10 bases outside the gene matches. Some clones are missing from TCRdb's copy, which holds only in-frame ones; the method was immunoSEQ multiplex PCR. The repertoire includes about 100,000 clones, 90% of them detected once, and 1% to 1.5% sits in the top ten. This sample comprised peripheral blood, obtained on day 0 of AZD1222 vaccination. This sequence was found in an adult in good health. The V gene is TRBV4-2, the J gene TRBJ1-1; 8 bases are shared with TRBD1. The CDR3 nucleotides read TGTGCCAGCAGCCAGGGGGAAGACAGGGGTCGTGAAGCTTTCTTT. Its protein is CASSQGEDRGREAFF.